These 7 T cell receptor beta chains were all obtained from the same sample, sequenced in a study of control samples from healthy donors and cancer patients. Data came from immunoSEQ multiplex PCR; TCRdb stores just in-frame clones and leaves some out. The table shows about 110,000 clones, with more than 75% occurring only once. Sequences were obtained from PBMCs. The receptors were sampled from a woman aged 60-75 years with lung cancer.

The chain employs TRBV5-4 and TRBJ2-5; D unclear. V was shortened by 5 bases and J by 0 bases, with 14 bases between the two germline ends. Germline loops: CDR1 SGHNT, CDR2 YYREEE (reference sequence). CDR3 size: 15 residues. In nucleotides, the CDR3 is TGTGCCAGCAGTCTCCGCTTGGGGTACCAAGAGACCCAGTACTTC. Translated, it gives CASSLRLGYQETQYF. Combining the CDR3 with reference TRBV5-4 and TRBJ2-5 gives the whole variable domain ETGVTQSPTHLIKTRGQQVTLRCSSQSGHNTVSWYQQALGQGPQFIFQYYREEENGRGNFPPRFSGLQFPNYSSELNVNALELDDSALYLCASSLRLGYQETQYFGPGTRLLVL.

The CDR3 coding sequence is TGTGCCAGCTCACCAGCAGCATCCTACGAGCAGTACTTC. This translates into CASSPAASYEQYF. This chain joins TRBV18 and TRBJ2-7; D unresolved. CDR1 and CDR2 from the germline V gene are KGHSH and LQKENI. CDR3 length: 13 residues. Between the trimmed V and J ends, which lost 2 bases and 1 base, there was a span of 6 bases.

The CDR3 protein is CASSEQFTGELFF. The CDR3 DNA is TGTGCCAGCAGTGAACAGTTCACCGGGGAGCTGTTTTTT. The chain is built from TRBV2 and TRBJ2-2; the D is unclear. CDR3 length: 13 amino acids. Deletions cut 2 bases from V and 4 bases from J, with 5 bases between. Looked up from germline, CDR1 is SNHLY and CDR2 is FYNNEI.

The gene calls are TRBV30 and TRBJ2-5; D unclear. With 2 bases removed from V and 1 base from J, the gap between germline ends came to 2 bases. Germline V lookup: CDR1 GTSNPN, CDR2 SVGIG (reference sequence). This CDR3 has 11 amino acids. CDR3 nucleotides: TGTGCCTGGAGTTCCCAAGAGACCCAGTACTTC. It encodes CAWSSQETQYF.

This rearrangement joins TRBV5-1 to TRBJ1-3; D is perhaps TRBD1 (6 bases). The V gene's germline CDR1 is SGHRS and CDR2 YFSETQ. V was trimmed by 0 bases and J by 1 base, leaving 8 bases between them. The CDR3 contains 15 residues. This CDR3 is CASSLDQGSGNTIYF. The CDR3 DNA is TGCGCCAGCAGCTTGGATCAGGGGTCTGGAAACACCATATATTTT.

This chain links TRBV29-1 with TRBJ2-1; 16 nucleotides agree with TRBD2. CDR3 size: 15 residues. The V gene's germline CDR1 is SQVTM and CDR2 ANQGSEA. V was pared by 6 bases and J by 7 bases, with 6 bases of the junction left unmatched. CDR3 coding DNA: TGCAGCGTCGGGGGGACTAGCGGGAGGGCAAATGAGCAGTTCTTC. This encodes CSVGGTSGRANEQFF.

The rearrangement joins TRBV9 to TRBJ1-2, with TRBD1 identical over 10 bases. CDR3 size: 14 residues. Trimming removed 3 bases from V and 6 bases from J; junction bases left unmatched: 5. Germline assignment: CDR1 SGDLS and CDR2 YYNGEE. For the CDR3, the DNA is TGTGCCAGCAGCGGACAGGGGGCGTTGAATGGCTACACCTTC. It translates to CASSGQGALNGYTF.